The 2 T cell receptor beta chains below were found in one sample sequenced in a study of blood T cell repertoires in COVID-19. Clones were read by immunoSEQ multiplex PCR, and TCRdb kept only the in-frame ones, dropping some. This table holds about 250,000 clones, around 88% found once. Source material: peripheral blood. The source is a woman in her thirties with COVID-19, enrolled during active disease.

For the CDR3, the DNA is TGCGCCAGCAGCTTGATGGCCAGCGGGGTTGGCACAGATACGCAGTATTTT. Translation: CASSLMASGVGTDTQYF. This chain links TRBV5-1 with TRBJ2-3; 7 positions agree with TRBD2. CDR3 size: 17 residues. Germline V lookup: CDR1 SGHRS, CDR2 YFSETQ. J gave up 1 base and V 1 base, and 9 bases lay outside the gene matches.

This chain connects TRBV29-1 to TRBJ2-2; 9 nucleotides match TRBD1. Trimming at V came to 1 base and at J to 7 bases, leaving 13 bases not matched to a gene. The CDR3 length is 17 residues. Looked up from germline, CDR1 is SQVTM and CDR2 is ANQGSEA. The CDR3 region is CSVEGTGEQAADGELFF. For the CDR3, the DNA is TGCAGCGTTGAAGGGACAGGGGAGCAAGCGGCCGACGGGGAGCTGTTTTTT.